This T cell receptor beta chain derives from a study of cytomegalovirus exposure and HLA in healthy donors. The PCR was carried out with 60 Vbeta primers and 13 Jbeta primers. In the authors' workflow: Later, tens of millions of unique TCR beta chains were counted in an analysis, and roughly 11 million of them were shared. Only in-frame clones appear in the TCRdb table, and some are missing; sequencing was by immunoSEQ multiplex PCR. V and J calls and clone size are as listed in that table; D and trimming were resolved from the DNA. Among about 140,000 clones listed, 60% to 85% were seen once. Per the germline V gene, CDR1 is SGHRS and CDR2 is YFSETQ. The length of the CDR3 is 14 residues. Trimming cost V 5 bases and J 8 bases, with 19 bases left between them.

The clonotype comes from a male donor in good health and CMV-seropositive. The chain carries TRBV5-1 and TRBJ1-2, with D perhaps TRBD1 (5 bases). Specimen: PBMCs. CDR3 protein: CASRQSPGRGGYTF. The DNA of the CDR3 is TGCGCCAGCAGACAGAGTCCCGGGAGGGGAGGCTACACCTTC.